This T cell receptor beta chain was retrieved from a study of Ad26.COV2.S vaccination and SARS-CoV-2 variants. Between the trimmed V and J ends, which lost 3 bases and 6 bases, there was a span of 12 bases. The CDR3 is made up of 13 amino acids. The V gene's germline CDR1 is SEHNR and CDR2 FQNEAQ (reference sequence). As to treatment: 15 to 20 received Ad26.COV2.S at low or high dose, single or two shots; 5 received placebo; per-sample allocation not given. Specimens were obtained on day 63 following the first vaccine or placebo injection. The table came from immunoSEQ multiplex PCR; TCRdb's copy has only in-frame clones and leaves some out. The sample carries some 320,000 clones, over 80% recorded once.

The sample here was peripheral blood, taken in a trial of Ad26.COV2.S vaccine versus placebo. The TCR was taken from a person between 18 and 59 years old who received the Ad26.COV2.S COVID-19 vaccine or a placebo. This chain links TRBV7-9 with TRBJ2-7; D gene uncertain. The CDR3 spells CASSLNLSPEQYF. The CDR3 region has the DNA TGTGCCAGCAGCTTGAACCTCAGTCCCGAGCAGTACTTC.